The 27 T cell receptor beta chains below come from one sample, sequenced in a study of T cells in Graves' hyperthyroidism and ophthalmopathy. Researchers amplified the TCR beta CDR3 regions from RNA transcripts. In the first-round RT-PCR of the TCR CDR3, the HTBI primer set was used. TCRdb reprocessed the multiplex PCR reads with MiXCR, giving one entry per CDR3 protein. The profile covers about 500,000 distinct CDR3 sequences, with approximately 48% appearing a single time and 44% taken by the ten largest. Source material: peripheral blood or thyroid tissue (not recorded which). The source is an adult woman with Graves' disease, either hyperthyroidism or ophthalmopathy (not recorded which).

The V and J genes are TRBV7-2 and TRBJ2-3; D assignment may be TRBD1 or TRBD2 (6 bases each). Trimming left V 5 bases short and J 1 base short, with 10 bases between. The CDR3 sequence is 14 residues long. Per germline, CDR1 SGHTA and CDR2 FQGNSA. The CDR3 coding sequence is TGTGCCAGCAGCGGGGGGCGCGGCACAGATACGCAGTATTTT. Translating gives CASSGGRGTDTQYF.

The chain links TRBV2 to TRBJ1-2; TRBD1 is a possible D gene (6 bases). Trimming shortened V by 7 bases and J by 6 bases, and 15 bases separated the two germline ends. The CDR3 has 13 residues. Germline V gene data show CDR1 as SNHLY and CDR2 as FYNNEI. DNA of the CDR3: TGTGCCAGCAAGGGGGTTCTCAATCATGGCTACACCTTC. Its protein is CASKGVLNHGYTF.

This clonotype was seen repeatedly, ten times or more. The chain employs TRBV6-5 and TRBJ2-7; D is undetermined. The CDR3 covers 11 residues. Germline assignment: CDR1 MNHEY and CDR2 SVGAGI. Trimming removed 0 bases at V and 7 bases at J, with 4 bases between. The CDR3 is CASSYSREQYF. CDR3 nucleotide sequence: TGTGCCAGCAGTTACTCACGTGAGCAGTACTTC.

This clonotype was recorded at least ten times. The V gene is TRBV7-2, the J gene TRBJ1-2, with D uncertain. Trimming cost V 0 bases and J 5 bases, with 10 bases left between them. This CDR3 is built from 14 residues. From germline, CDR1 is SGHTA and CDR2 FQGNSA. For the CDR3, the DNA is TGTGCCAGCAGCTTAGCCACGGGAGTATATGGCTACACCTTC. As protein: CASSLATGVYGYTF.

This clonotype was counted between two and nine times. This CDR3 is missing its conserved last phenylalanine or tryptophan, likely due to a read error. Because the CDR3's place on the DNA is in doubt, the DNA is left out and the CDR3 is given as listed by TCRdb. The chain is built from TRBV9 and TRBJ2-5; TRBD2 is taken as the D call from the table, unchecked against the DNA. Germline values: CDR1 SGDLS, CDR2 YYNGEE. The CDR3 spans 9 residues, counting both ends. CDR3 sequence reads: CASSAGLAG.

The J gene is TRBJ1-2, the V gene TRBV28, with D uncertain. The CDR3 is 13 amino acids. Trimming cost V 5 bases and J 5 bases, with 12 bases left between them. The germline gives CDR1 MDHEN, CDR2 SYDVKM. CDR3 sequence (DNA): TGTGCCAGCAGTACGACCAGAGTGTATGGCTACACCTTC. Its protein is CASSTTRVYGYTF.

The chain carries TRBV29-1 and TRBJ2-7, with 11 bases that match TRBD1. CDR1 is SQVTM, CDR2 ANQGSEA, per germline. V gave up 3 bases and J gave up 2 bases; unmatched junction bases: 3. The CDR3 loop spans 14 amino acids. The CDR3 here is CSVEWDRGAYEQYF. DNA for the CDR3: TGCAGCGTTGAGTGGGACAGGGGGGCCTACGAGCAGTACTTC.

This clonotype was counted once. The chain uses TRBV29-1 and TRBJ1-2; 12 nucleotides line up with TRBD1. The CDR3 length is 14 residues. From germline, CDR1 is SQVTM and CDR2 ANQGSEA. V shed 6 bases and J 4 bases; nucleotides not matched to a gene: 6. CDR3 in DNA: TGCAGCGTAGGGACAGGGGGCGAGGTCTATGGCTACACCTTC. Translation: CSVGTGGEVYGYTF.

There are many counts of this clonotype. The J gene is TRBJ1-2, the V gene TRBV6-5; weak D call: TRBD1 (5 bases). CDR1 and CDR2 from the germline V gene are MNHEY and SVGAGI. Trimming shortened V by 6 bases and J by 5 bases, and 19 bases separated the two germline ends. The CDR3 sequence is 15 residues long. The CDR3 DNA follows: TGTGCCAGCAGATACCGTCCTGAGGGGTTATATGGCTACACCTTC. Translation gives CASRYRPEGLYGYTF.

The CDR3 is CASSLLGGARQPQHF. As DNA, the CDR3 is TGTGCCAGCAGCTTATTGGGGGGCGCAAGGCAGCCCCAGCATTTT. The gene calls are TRBV7-2 and TRBJ1-5; a possible D gene is TRBD1 (6 bases). V was clipped by 2 bases and J by 7 bases, with 15 bases between them. The germline V gene encodes CDR1 SGHTA and CDR2 FQGNSA. The CDR3 spans 15 residues.

This clonotype came up a few times. The chain uses TRBV20-1 and TRBJ1-5, with D possibly TRBD1 on 6 matching bases. Trimming removed 5 bases at V and 2 bases at J, with 16 bases between. Germline V gene sequence: CDR1 DFQATT, CDR2 SNEGSKA (reference sequence). There are 15 residues in the CDR3. The CDR3 region is CSAYTRGRGNQPQHF. CDR3 nucleotide sequence: TGCAGTGCTTATACCCGGGGGCGAGGCAATCAGCCCCAGCATTTT.

As concerns this clonotype: This could be a read error, since a much larger clone is one nucleotide away. The chain carries TRBV6-5 and TRBJ1-2; D is uncertain. There are 13 residues in the CDR3. Germline lookup yields CDR1 MNHEY and CDR2 SVGAGI. The CDR3 nucleotides read TGTGCCATCAGTTACTTAGCTAACTATGGCTACACCTTC. Protein sequence: CAISYLANYGYTF.

The chain has TRBV29-1 and TRBJ1-1, with D perhaps matching TRBD1 (6 bases). The V and J ends lost 5 bases and 2 bases respectively, with 15 bases between them. Germline CDR1 SQVTM, CDR2 ANQGSEA. The CDR3 consists of 14 residues. The CDR3 here is CSVSSTGRNTEAFF. CDR3 DNA: TGCAGCGTTTCCTCGACAGGACGTAACACTGAAGCTTTCTTT.

The V gene is TRBV10-2, the J gene TRBJ1-2; D may be TRBD1 (5 bases). This CDR3 is 14 amino acids long. The ends were cut back, 4 bases at V and 3 bases at J, with 12 bases in the middle. Germline V gene sequence: CDR1 WSHSY, CDR2 SAAADI. CDR3 in DNA: TGCGCCAGCAGTGTGCAGGGCCGAGACTATGGCTACACCTTC. Its translation is CASSVQGRDYGYTF.

This clonotype was counted many times. Germline is not matched at one junction end, which may reflect a read error. The chain links TRBV7-7 to TRBJ2-5; TRBD2 aligns across 13 bases. Germline V CDR1 and CDR2: SSHAT, FNYEAQ (reference sequence). The CDR3 is 16 residues long. The CDR3 DNA reads as TGTGCTAGCAGCCTCGGACTAGCGGGAGTTGGAGAGACCCAGTACTTC. Encoded protein: CASSLGLAGVGETQYF. Using reference TRBV7-7 and TRBJ2-5 for the parts outside the CDR3, the full variable domain is GAGVSQSPRYKVTKRGQDVTLRCDPISSHATLYWYQQALGQGPEFLTYFNYEAQPDKSGLPSDRFSAERPEGSISTLTIQRTEQRDSAMYRCASSLGLAGVGETQYFGPGTRLLVL.

There are many counts of this clonotype. This rearrangement joins TRBV29-1 to TRBJ1-1, with D perhaps TRBD1 (6 bases). The length of the CDR3 is 15 residues. V was pared by 7 bases and J by 10 bases, with 28 bases between. CDR1 and CDR2 from the germline V gene are SQVTM and ANQGSEA. The CDR3 DNA reads as TGCAGCGGGCTCCGGGGGGCAGGGTATACCAGACTAGCTTTCTTT. As protein: CSGLRGAGYTRLAFF.

This clonotype showed up just a few times. This rearrangement joins TRBV13 to TRBJ1-1, with D possibly TRBD1 on 6 matching bases. The CDR3 runs to 14 residues. Germline CDR1 and CDR2: PRHDT and FYEKMQ (reference sequence). The V end lost 10 bases, the J end lost 4 bases, and 19 bases lay between the germline ends. CDR3 DNA: TGTGCCACTTCCAGAGGGGGGGGTAGCACTGAAGCTTTCTTT. This translates into CATSRGGGSTEAFF.

The rearrangement links TRBV5-1 to TRBJ1-1, with 8 nucleotides matching TRBD1. CDR1 SGHRS and CDR2 YFSETQ come from the germline V gene. V lost 1 base to trimming and J lost 6 bases; unmatched junction nucleotides: 5. This CDR3 is 14 amino acids long. CDR3: CASSLTGGTPEAFF. The CDR3 nucleotides read TGCGCCAGCAGCTTGACAGGGGGGACTCCTGAAGCTTTCTTT.

The rearrangement uses TRBV11-2 and TRBJ1-1; no clear D gene. Germline values: CDR1 SGHAT, CDR2 FQNNGV. The ends were cut back, 0 bases at V and 5 bases at J, with 7 bases in the middle. CDR3 length: 13 amino acids. CDR3 in amino acids: CASSLEIRTEAFF. The CDR3, as DNA: TGTGCCAGCAGCTTAGAAATTAGAACTGAAGCTTTCTTT.

This clonotype was detected many times. For the CDR3, the DNA is TGTGCCAGCAGCTTAGCCGGACAGGGAATTGGAAACACCATATATTTT. It yields the protein CASSLAGQGIGNTIYF. V usage is TRBV7-6 and J usage is TRBJ1-3; 8 positions agree with TRBD1. The V segment lost 0 bases and the J segment 3 bases; nucleotides outside the gene matches: 4. Germline V gene lookup returns CDR1 SGHVS and CDR2 FNYEAQ. The CDR3 runs to 16 residues.

The chain couples TRBV15 to TRBJ2-7; 11 bases match TRBD2. The CDR3 consists of 15 residues. Germline V lookup: CDR1 LNHNV, CDR2 YYDKDF (reference sequence). V gave up 6 bases and J gave up 7 bases; unmatched junction bases: 11. This chain's CDR3 is CATSETSGRRGEQYF. As DNA, the CDR3 is TGTGCCACCAGTGAAACTAGCGGGAGAAGGGGTGAGCAGTACTTC.

Comments on this clonotype: Compared with germline, one end of the junction differs, possibly owing to a read error. The rearrangement uses TRBV29-1 and TRBJ2-5; possible D gene TRBD2, 6 bases. CDR3 length equals 13 residues. Germline-derived CDR1 and CDR2 are SQVTM and ANQGSEA. CDR3 bases: TGCAGCGTTGAGCGGGGTTGGCAAGAGGCCCAGTACTTC. Protein product: CSVERGWQEAQYF.

The CDR3 loop is CASRPAGDIGYTF. CDR3 sequence (DNA): TGTGCCAGCAGGCCGGCAGGGGATATTGGCTACACCTTC. V and J are TRBV12-3 or TRBV12-4 and TRBJ1-2; maybe TRBD1 (6 bases). Trimming removed 6 bases from V and 7 bases from J, with 15 bases in between. The CDR3 runs to 13 residues.

As for this clonotype: A much larger clone sits a single nucleotide away, making a read error possible. The chain couples TRBV3-1 to TRBJ1-1; D is ambiguous. This CDR3 comprises 11 residues. V was shortened by 4 bases and J by 6 bases, with 6 bases between the two germline ends. Looked up from germline, CDR1 is LGHDT and CDR2 is YNNKEL (reference sequence). As DNA, the CDR3 is TGTGCCAGCAGCCGGCTTTCTGAAGCTTTCTTT. Translated: CASSRLSEAFF.

V usage is TRBV7-8 and J usage is TRBJ1-6; no firm D call. CDR3 length equals 11 residues. V lost 6 bases and J lost 8, with 5 bases in between. Germline V gene sequence: CDR1 SGHVS, CDR2 FQNEAQ. CDR3 protein: CASSFYSPLHF. The CDR3 bases are TGTGCCAGCAGTTTTTATTCACCCCTCCACTTT.

This clonotype was seen a single time. This may be a read error: a much more frequent sequence differs by one nucleotide. The chain is built from TRBV4-2 and TRBJ2-2, with 7 bases that match TRBD1. The germline V gene encodes CDR1 LGHNA and CDR2 YNFKEQ. The junction had 5 bases not matched to a gene; V was cut back by 0 bases and J by 4 bases. The CDR3 loop spans 16 amino acids. CDR3 coding DNA: TGTGCCAGCAGCCAAGAGTGGGACAGAGTCACCGGGGAGCTGTTTTTT. It codes for CASSQEWDRVTGELFF.

Of note for this clonotype: The junction departs from germline at one end; a sequencing error may be responsible. The CDR3 loop reads CSARGQSGYTF. DNA of the CDR3: TGCAGTGCCAGAGGACAGTCTGGCTACACCTTC. The chain recombines TRBV20-1 with TRBJ1-2; tentative D call: TRBD1 (6 bases). Germline V lookup: CDR1 DFQATT, CDR2 SNEGSKA (reference sequence). The CDR3 covers 11 residues.